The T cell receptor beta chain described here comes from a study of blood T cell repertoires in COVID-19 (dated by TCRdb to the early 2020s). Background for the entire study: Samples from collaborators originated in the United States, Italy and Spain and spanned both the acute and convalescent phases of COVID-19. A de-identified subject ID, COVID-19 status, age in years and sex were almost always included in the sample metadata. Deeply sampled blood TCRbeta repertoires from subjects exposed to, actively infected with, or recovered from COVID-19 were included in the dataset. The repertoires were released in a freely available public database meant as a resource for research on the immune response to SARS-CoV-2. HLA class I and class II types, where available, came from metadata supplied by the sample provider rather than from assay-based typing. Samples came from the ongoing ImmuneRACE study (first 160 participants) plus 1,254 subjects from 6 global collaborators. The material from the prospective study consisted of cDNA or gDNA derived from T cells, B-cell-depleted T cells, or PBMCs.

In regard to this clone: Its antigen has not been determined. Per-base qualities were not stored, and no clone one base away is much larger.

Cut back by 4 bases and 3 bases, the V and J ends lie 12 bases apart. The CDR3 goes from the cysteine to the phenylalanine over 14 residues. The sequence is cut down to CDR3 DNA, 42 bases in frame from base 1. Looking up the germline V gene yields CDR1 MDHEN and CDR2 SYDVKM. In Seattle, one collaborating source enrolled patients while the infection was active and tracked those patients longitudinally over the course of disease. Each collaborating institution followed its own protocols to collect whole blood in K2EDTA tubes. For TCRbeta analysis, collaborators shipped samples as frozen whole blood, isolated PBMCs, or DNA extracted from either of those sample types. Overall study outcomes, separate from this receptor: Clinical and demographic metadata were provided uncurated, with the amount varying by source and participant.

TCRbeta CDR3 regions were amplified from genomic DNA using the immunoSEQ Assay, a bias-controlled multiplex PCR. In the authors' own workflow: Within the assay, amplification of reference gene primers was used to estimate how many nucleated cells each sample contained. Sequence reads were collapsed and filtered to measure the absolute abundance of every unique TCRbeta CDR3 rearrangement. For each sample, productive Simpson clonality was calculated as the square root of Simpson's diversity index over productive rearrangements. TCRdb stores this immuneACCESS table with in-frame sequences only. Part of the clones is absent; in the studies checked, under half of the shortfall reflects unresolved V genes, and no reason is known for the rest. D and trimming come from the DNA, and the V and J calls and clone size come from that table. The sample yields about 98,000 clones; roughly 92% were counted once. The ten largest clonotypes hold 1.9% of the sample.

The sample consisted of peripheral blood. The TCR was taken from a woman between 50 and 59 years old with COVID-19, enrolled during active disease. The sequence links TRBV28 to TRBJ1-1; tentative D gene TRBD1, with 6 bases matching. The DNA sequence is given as TGTGCCAGCAGTTCTCAGGGGTTGGACACTGAAGCTTTCTTT. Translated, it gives CASSSQGLDTEAFF.